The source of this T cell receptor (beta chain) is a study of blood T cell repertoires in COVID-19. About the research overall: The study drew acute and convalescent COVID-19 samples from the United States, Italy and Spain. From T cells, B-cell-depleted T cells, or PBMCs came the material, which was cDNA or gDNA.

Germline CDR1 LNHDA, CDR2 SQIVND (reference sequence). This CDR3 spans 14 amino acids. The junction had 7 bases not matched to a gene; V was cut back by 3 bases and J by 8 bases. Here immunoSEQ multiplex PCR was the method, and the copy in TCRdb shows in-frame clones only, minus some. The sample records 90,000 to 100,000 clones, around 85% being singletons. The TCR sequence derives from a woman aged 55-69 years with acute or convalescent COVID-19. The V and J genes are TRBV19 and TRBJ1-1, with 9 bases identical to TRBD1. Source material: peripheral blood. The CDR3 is CASSIGTGLAEAFF. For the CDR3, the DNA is TGTGCCAGTAGTATTGGGACAGGGCTTGCCGAAGCTTTCTTT.